The 16 T cell receptor beta chains presented below share a single source sample, sequenced in a study of blood T cells in healthy people across ages. Primers used in a second PCR of about 7 to 12 cycles were a sample-barcoded 5' primer and a J-beta primer mix. A single record per CDR3 protein comes from TCRdb applying MiXCR to the 5' RACE reads. The data show 500,000 to 700,000 distinct CDR3 sequences, with roughly 31% seen just once and less than 20% held by the top ten. Material for sequencing was blood. The receptors come from a woman aged 80 or older in good health.

This rearrangement joins TRBV20-1 to TRBJ2-6; no definite D call. Trimming took 5 bases from V and 3 from J, leaving 5 bases between them. CDR1 is DFQATT and CDR2 is SNEGSKA in the germline V gene (reference sequence). CDR3 length: 12 residues. CDR3 DNA sequence: TGCAGTGCTGTCTTTGGGGCCAACGTCCTGACTTTC. Translated: CSAVFGANVLTF.

Details on this clonotype: This sequence may be a read error, since a much larger clone differs from it by one base. In DNA form, the CDR3 reads TGTACCAGCAGCGTTACAGGGGGCGGAGGATTTGCTGGCTACACCTTC. Amino acids: CTSSVTGGGGFAGYTF. The rearrangement uses TRBV7-9 and TRBJ1-2, with 9 bases lining up with TRBD1. The germline V gene encodes CDR1 SEHNR and CDR2 FQNEAQ (reference sequence). This CDR3 contains 16 residues.

CDR3: CASSCSGTSRGGEQFF. CDR3 coding DNA: TGTGCCAGCAGTTGCTCAGGGACTAGCAGGGGGGGGGAGCAGTTCTTC. This rearrangement joins TRBV6-5 to TRBJ2-1; TRBD2 matches 9 bases. The germline gives CDR1 MNHEY, CDR2 SVGAGI. Trimming cost V 4 bases and J 10 bases; bases outside gene matches: 14. There are 16 residues in the CDR3.

This clonotype has ten or more counts. The rearrangement links TRBV5-1 to TRBJ2-1; D not resolved. V dropped 0 bases and J dropped 7 bases, with 11 bases sitting between them. Germline V gene data show CDR1 as SGHRS and CDR2 as YFSETQ. This CDR3 spans 14 amino acids. CDR3 nucleotides: TGCGCCAGCAGCTTGGCCAGCCCGAGAAATGAGCAGTTCTTC. It is translated as CASSLASPRNEQFF.

In regard to this clonotype: At one end the junction does not follow the germline gene, possibly because of a read error. This chain connects TRBV7-2 to TRBJ1-6, with D possibly being TRBD1 (6 bases). Germline V gene lookup returns CDR1 SGHTA and CDR2 FQGNSA. The CDR3 consists of 15 residues. The CDR3 DNA reads TGTGCCAGCAGCTTAGAACGGACAGCCAATTCACCCCCCCACTTT. Its translation is CASSLERTANSPPHF.

This clonotype showed up just a few times. This could be a read error, since a much larger clone is one nucleotide away. This chain uses TRBV5-1 with TRBJ2-3, with D possibly being TRBD1 (6 bases). The CDR3 runs 14 residues. CDR1 SGHRS and CDR2 YFSETQ come from the germline V gene. V was shortened by 3 bases and J by 4 bases, with 12 bases between the two germline ends. CDR3 region: CASSWGTSADTQYF. Here the CDR3 DNA reads TGCGCCAGCAGCTGGGGGACAAGCGCAGATACGCAGTATTTT.

This clonotype was seen only a few times. This sequence joins TRBV7-2 and TRBJ2-1; TRBD2 might be the D (7 bases). CDR1 is SGHTA, CDR2 FQGNSA, per germline. V was cut by 2 bases and J by 5 bases, with 19 bases left in between. CDR3 length: 17 residues. CDR3: CASSLSRRGGADNEQFF. As DNA, the CDR3 is TGTGCCAGCAGCTTAAGCCGGAGGGGGGGGGCCGACAATGAGCAGTTCTTC.

This rearrangement joins TRBV20-1 to TRBJ2-5; 9 nucleotides align to TRBD2. This CDR3 comprises 14 residues. The V and J ends lost 4 bases and 11 bases, in that order; junction bases with no gene match: 14. CDR1 DFQATT and CDR2 SNEGSKA come from the germline V gene (reference sequence). The DNA for the CDR3 is TGCAGTGCTAACGGCGGGAGGGCTTTAAATGAGCAGTACTTC. Protein: CSANGGRALNEQYF.

With regard to this clonotype: This may arise from a read error, as a much more abundant clone is one base away. This chain links TRBV28 with TRBJ2-5; D gene unclear. Trimming removed 5 bases from V and 11 bases from J, with 21 bases in between. Germline CDR1 MDHEN, CDR2 SYDVKM. The CDR3 is 14 amino acids. CDR3 region: CASSPAGVYNEQYF. The DNA of the CDR3 is TGTGCCAGCAGTCCCGCCGGAGTATACAATGAGCAGTACTTC.

In regard to this clonotype: A read error is possible here, since a much larger clone lies one base away. The V and J genes are TRBV12-3 or TRBV12-4 and TRBJ1-2, with a possible D match to TRBD1 (6 bases). The CDR3 extends over 14 amino acids. With 6 bases removed from V and 8 bases from J, the gap between germline ends came to 19 bases. The CDR3 coding sequence is TGTGCCAGCAGCGCCAGTGGCAGGGGATACGGCTACACCTTC. It codes for CASSASGRGYGYTF.

The V gene is TRBV5-1, the J gene TRBJ1-1; TRBD1 might be the D (5 bases). Germline CDR1 and CDR2: SGHRS and YFSETQ. Trimming took off 3 bases at V and 8 bases at J, with 17 bases between the two ends. This CDR3 is 14 amino acids long. CDR3 DNA sequence: TGCGCCAGCAGCTGCGTGGGGACCTTACTCGAAGCTTTCTTT. It translates to CASSCVGTLLEAFF.

A note on this clonotype: This sequence may be a read error, since a much larger clone differs from it by one base. V usage is TRBV10-3 and J usage is TRBJ1-2; D unresolved. This CDR3 is built from 11 residues. Germline loops: CDR1 ENHRY, CDR2 SYGVKD. V was shortened by 6 bases and J by 5 bases, with 7 bases between the two germline ends. CDR3 sequence (DNA): TGTGCCATCAGGGAAGGGTATGGCTACACCTTC. This translates into CAIREGYGYTF.

This clonotype was seen at least ten times. CDR3 region: CASSSQMNTEAFF. The DNA of the CDR3 is TGTGCCAGCAGCTCCCAGATGAACACTGAAGCTTTCTTT. J is TRBJ1-1 and V is TRBV11-2; no reliable D call. The germline V and J ends were trimmed by 4 bases and 0 bases, with 6 bases remaining between them. Germline V gene lookup returns CDR1 SGHAT and CDR2 FQNNGV. CDR3 size: 13 residues.

This clonotype was counted between two and nine times. V usage is TRBV7-9 and J usage is TRBJ1-4; the D gene is possibly TRBD1 (6 bases). The CDR3 has 14 amino acids. Germline V gene sequence: CDR1 SEHNR, CDR2 FQNEAQ (reference sequence). Trimming cost V 4 bases and J 5 bases, with 11 bases left between them. Here the CDR3 reads CASSSGTQNEKLFF. The CDR3 DNA reads as TGTGCCAGCAGCTCCGGGACACAGAATGAAAAACTGTTTTTT.

The chain is built from TRBV19 and TRBJ1-5; 9 bases are shared with TRBD1. V lost 8 bases, J lost 0 bases, and 14 bases stayed unmatched. The CDR3 consists of 18 residues. Germline assignment: CDR1 LNHDA and CDR2 SQIVND (reference sequence). DNA for the CDR3: TGTGCCAGTGGGTCCGGGACAGGGATCGACTATAGCAATCAGCCCCAGCATTTT. This codes for CASGSGTGIDYSNQPQHF.

The CDR3 protein is CAWTGDRAHEQYF. The CDR3 DNA reads as TGTGCCTGGACTGGGGACAGGGCTCACGAGCAGTACTTC. The V and J genes are TRBV30 and TRBJ2-5; 9 nucleotides match TRBD1. The J call may be incorrect, as the DNA end agrees better with TRBJ2-7. This CDR3 has 13 amino acids. Germline assignment: CDR1 GTSNPN and CDR2 SVGIG (reference sequence).